These 3 T cell receptor beta chains were all obtained from the same sample, sequenced in a study of blood T cell repertoires in COVID-19. Sequencing used immunoSEQ multiplex PCR; TCRdb keeps in-frame clones, though not all of them. The data hold around 80,000 clones, with approximately 84% observed a single time. Material: peripheral blood. These receptors all come from a man aged 45-65 years with COVID-19, enrolled during active disease.

The chain combines TRBV28 with TRBJ1-5; a weak D match, TRBD1 (6 bases). Trimming left V 10 bases short and J 1 base short, with 17 bases between. This CDR3 contains 15 residues. Germline CDR1 MDHEN, CDR2 SYDVKM. In nucleotides, the CDR3 is TGTGCCATCCAGAGGGGGGGGATGAGCAATCAGCCCCAGCATTTT. This sequence encodes CAIQRGGMSNQPQHF.

This clone was detected once. This chain links TRBV19 with TRBJ1-1; maybe TRBD1 (6 bases). Germline V gives CDR1 LNHDA, CDR2 SQIVND (reference sequence). The CDR3 has 14 residues. The V end was cut by 3 bases, the J end by 4 bases, with 12 bases between. This chain's CDR3 is CASSMGGGRTEAFF. The CDR3 DNA sequence: TGTGCCAGTAGTATGGGAGGGGGTCGCACTGAAGCTTTCTTT.

The genes are TRBV7-6 and TRBJ2-3; 7 bases match TRBD1. With 5 bases clipped from V and 0 bases from J, the junction kept 5 bases outside the gene matches. The CDR3 is 15 amino acids. CDR1 and CDR2 from the germline V gene are SGHVS and FNYEAQ. This CDR3 reads CASSPGGSSTDTQYF. The CDR3 DNA reads TGTGCCAGCAGCCCAGGGGGTTCTAGCACAGATACGCAGTATTTT.